A single sample gave rise to the 17 T cell receptor beta chains below, sequenced in a study of Ad26.COV2.S vaccination and SARS-CoV-2 variants. Treatment described: around 19 received Ad26.COV2.S at low or high dose, single or two shots; 5 received placebo; per-sample allocation not given. Samples came from day 63 after the first vaccine or placebo injection. The protocol was immunoSEQ multiplex PCR, while the TCRdb copy is restricted to in-frame clones and leaves out a portion. Of approximately 480,000 clones in the sample, 70% to 90% were seen once. Sequencing used peripheral blood, obtained in a trial of Ad26.COV2.S vaccine versus placebo. The source of these receptors is a person aged 18 to 65 who received the Ad26.COV2.S COVID-19 vaccine or a placebo.

The chain joins TRBV7-2 to TRBJ2-2; no clear D gene. The germline V gene has CDR1 SGHTA and CDR2 FQGNSA. CDR3 length equals 12 residues. Trimming removed 1 base at V and 7 bases at J, with 4 bases between. CDR3 region: CASSLGVGELFF. For the CDR3, the DNA is TGTGCCAGCAGCTTAGGTGTCGGGGAGCTGTTTTTT.

The J gene is TRBJ1-2, the V gene TRBV30, with D possibly being TRBD1 (5 bases). Per germline, CDR1 GTSNPN and CDR2 SVGIG (reference sequence). V was shortened by 3 bases and J by 2 bases, with 16 bases between the two germline ends. The CDR3 totals 15 residues. The CDR3 nucleotides read TGTGCCTGGAGGACACCCGGCCGGGGGAACTATGGCTACACCTTC. Protein sequence: CAWRTPGRGNYGYTF.

This rearrangement joins TRBV28 to TRBJ2-1; D is ambiguous. The CDR3 spans 14 residues. CDR1 MDHEN and CDR2 SYDVKM come from the germline V gene. Trimming pared 6 bases from V and 8 bases from J, leaving 17 bases between. The CDR3 spells CASSYLEQKDEQFF. CDR3 DNA: TGTGCCAGCAGCTACCTAGAACAAAAAGATGAGCAGTTCTTC.

V gene TRBV2 combines with J gene TRBJ2-1; tentative D call: TRBD2 (5 bases). CDR3 size: 15 residues. Trimming shortened V by 6 bases and J by 1 base, and 13 bases separated the two germline ends. The V gene's germline CDR1 is SNHLY and CDR2 FYNNEI. CDR3 in amino acids: CASRASGPSYNEQFF. The DNA of the CDR3 is TGTGCCAGCAGGGCAAGCGGACCTTCCTACAATGAGCAGTTCTTC.

The rearrangement joins TRBV28 to TRBJ2-2; 7 nucleotides agree with TRBD2. V trimming: 2 bases; J trimming: 8 bases; junction bases outside the gene matches: 5. The CDR3 covers 14 residues. CDR1 and CDR2 (germline): MDHEN, SYDVKM. The CDR3 bases are TGTGCCAGCAGTTTAGGGGGGACTACGGGGGAGCTGTTTTTT. Its protein is CASSLGGTTGELFF.

The V gene is TRBV11-3, the J gene TRBJ2-1; TRBD2 matches 9 bases. CDR3 length: 14 residues. The germline V gene encodes CDR1 SGHNT and CDR2 YENEEA. V shed 3 bases and J 7 bases; nucleotides not matched to a gene: 4. CDR3 coding DNA: TGTGCCAGCAGCTTCCGCGGGAGGGGTAATGAGCAGTTCTTC. It specifies CASSFRGRGNEQFF.

The chain employs TRBV3-1 (or the pseudogene TRBV3-2) and TRBJ2-3; 9 bases map to TRBD1. The germline CDR1 and CDR2 sequences are LGHDT and YNNKEL (reference sequence). The CDR3 is 18 residues long. With 3 bases clipped from V and 0 bases from J, the junction kept 10 bases outside the gene matches. The CDR3 spells CASSQMTGGVSSTDTQYF. The CDR3 nucleotides read TGTGCCAGCAGCCAGATGACAGGGGGTGTTTCAAGCACAGATACGCAGTATTTT.

This clone was observed a single time. This sequence joins TRBV28 and TRBJ2-1, with D perhaps matching TRBD2 (5 bases). Deletions cut 1 base from V and 10 bases from J, with 8 bases between. Germline values: CDR1 MDHEN, CDR2 SYDVKM. This CDR3 spans 12 amino acids. For the CDR3, the DNA is TGTGCCAGCAGTTTATTAGGAGGAGAGCAGTTCTTC. Translated, it gives CASSLLGGEQFF.

This clone was seen a single time. The genes are TRBV5-5 and TRBJ1-2; maybe TRBD1 (5 bases). Germline-derived CDR1 and CDR2 are SGHKS and YYEKEE (reference sequence). The ends were cut back, 1 base at V and 2 bases at J, with 12 bases in the middle. The CDR3 contains 15 residues. The CDR3 spells CASSLHLGVNYGYTF. Here the CDR3 DNA reads TGTGCCAGCAGCTTGCATTTAGGGGTAAACTATGGCTACACCTTC. Combining the CDR3 with reference TRBV5-5 and TRBJ1-2 gives the whole variable domain DAGVTQSPTHLIKTRGQQVTLRCSPISGHKSVSWYQQVLGQGPQFIFQYYEKEERGRGNFPDRFSARQFPNYSSELNVNALLLGDSALYLCASSLHLGVNYGYTFGSGTRLTVV.

Turning to this clone: This same CDR3 is encoded by further DNA sequences in the sample. The V call is TRBV9, the J call TRBJ2-2, with no clear D. Germline-derived CDR1 and CDR2 are SGDLS and YYNGEE. The CDR3 loop spans 13 amino acids. Trimming shortened V by 0 bases and J by 6 bases, and 6 bases separated the two germline ends. The CDR3 bases are TGTGCCAGCAGCGTAGAAGGAGCCGGGGAGCTGTTTTTT. Its protein is CASSVEGAGELFF.

The table lists this clone with a count of one. The gene calls are TRBV6-2 or TRBV6-3 and TRBJ1-3; D gene uncertain. V gave up 4 bases and J gave up 0 bases, with 10 bases separating them. Germline V CDR1 and CDR2: MNHEY, SVGEGT. The CDR3 consists of 15 residues. Here the CDR3 reads CASSSYTSSGNTIYF. The CDR3 coding sequence is TGTGCCAGCAGTTCGTACACCAGCTCTGGAAACACCATATATTTT.

The V gene is TRBV6-2 or TRBV6-3, the J gene TRBJ2-4, with 11 bases matching TRBD2. The CDR3 has 16 residues. Trimming took 0 bases from V and 9 from J; bases not matched to a gene: 7. CDR1 MNHEY and CDR2 SVGEGT come from the germline V gene. CDR3 residues: CASSYSGLAAFGIQYF. In nucleotides, the CDR3 is TGTGCCAGCAGTTACTCGGGACTAGCGGCCTTTGGCATTCAGTACTTC.

V usage is TRBV11-2 and J usage is TRBJ2-1; a possible D gene is TRBD1 (6 bases). The CDR3 is 15 amino acids. Germline-derived CDR1 and CDR2 are SGHAT and FQNNGV. Trimming cost V 4 bases and J 0 bases, with 10 bases left between them. CDR3 protein: CASSSRGDSYNEQFF. The DNA of the CDR3 is TGTGCCAGCAGCTCCAGGGGTGACTCCTACAATGAGCAGTTCTTC.

The chain recombines TRBV28 with TRBJ2-1; D remains unclear. Trimming removed 5 bases from V and 3 bases from J, with 8 bases in between. The CDR3 length is 13 residues. Germline CDR1 and CDR2: MDHEN and SYDVKM. The CDR3 nucleotides are TGTGCCAGCAGTCGACGTAGCTACAATGAGCAGTTCTTC. It specifies CASSRRSYNEQFF.

This sequence joins TRBV23-1 and TRBJ1-2; D ambiguous. TRBV23-1 falls under the ORF class, with uncertain function. CDR3 length: 18 residues. V was cut by 4 bases and J by 7 bases, with 28 bases left in between. CDR3 DNA sequence: TGCGCCAGCAGTCCCACAATCCCTTTTTGGGGTGAAGGCCTTGGCTACACCTTC. This gives the protein CASSPTIPFWGEGLGYTF.

This clone was counted between two and nine times. This sequence joins TRBV19 and TRBJ2-6; tentatively, D is TRBD1 or TRBD2 (7 bases each). The germline V and J ends were trimmed by 7 bases and 0 bases, with 13 bases remaining between them. Germline V gives CDR1 LNHDA, CDR2 SQIVND (reference sequence). There are 16 residues in the CDR3. CDR3 nucleotides: TGTGCCAGTACTCAGGGGGGGAGCTCTGGGGCCAACGTCCTGACTTTC. Amino acids: CASTQGGSSGANVLTF.

V gene TRBV7-2 combines with J gene TRBJ2-5, with TRBD1 as a possible D gene (5 bases). CDR3 length: 15 amino acids. The germline V gene encodes CDR1 SGHTA and CDR2 FQGNSA. The V and J ends lost 5 bases and 3 bases respectively, with 16 bases between them. The DNA of the CDR3 is TGTGCCAGCAGCCCCTCCTCCAGGGTAGAAGAGACCCAGTACTTC. It is translated as CASSPSSRVEETQYF.